This passage covers 14 T cell receptor beta chains from one sample sequenced in a study of shared clonotypes between healthy human individuals. Repertoires were generated with immunoSEQ multiplex PCR, while TCRdb's copy carries only in-frame clones and drops some. This sample has about 990,000 clones; about 80% occur once, and the top ten carry under 0.8%. Sequencing used memory CD4+ T cells from PBMCs. The subset is: CD45RA-negative fraction. All receptors come from a man younger than 30 in good health. Some clones in this sample may be carry-over from other donors' samples.

CDR3 residues: CASSKVVRGRGTEAFF. CDR3 coding DNA: TGTGCCAGCAGCAAAGTCGTTCGGGGCCGGGGAACTGAAGCTTTCTTT. The rearrangement joins TRBV21-1 to TRBJ1-1. TRBV21-1 is tagged as a pseudogene. The CDR3 consists of 16 residues.

About this clone: This may come from a read error, since a much larger clone is one base off. The chain is built from TRBV11-2 and TRBJ2-3, with TRBD2 as a possible D gene (5 bases). This CDR3 region has 12 residues. V lost 4 bases, J lost 4 bases, and 6 bases lay in between. From germline, CDR1 is SGHAT and CDR2 FQNNGV. In DNA, the CDR3 is TGTGCCAGCAGCTCCGGGGCAGATACGCAGTATTTT. Residues: CASSSGADTQYF.

The chain employs TRBV19 and TRBJ2-1; 8 positions match TRBD2. This CDR3 comprises 14 residues. The J segment lost 9 bases and the V segment lost 3 bases, leaving 7 bases of the junction unmatched. CDR1 is LNHDA and CDR2 is SQIVND in the germline V gene (reference sequence). Here the CDR3 reads CASSMRAGAGEQFF. The CDR3, as DNA: TGTGCCAGTAGTATGAGAGCGGGAGCGGGTGAGCAGTTCTTC.

The J gene is TRBJ2-3, the V gene TRBV5-8; a weak D match, TRBD2 (6 bases). The V and J ends lost 1 base and 2 bases respectively, with 17 bases between them. This CDR3 is 17 amino acids long. In germline, CDR1 is SGHTS, CDR2 YDEGEE. CDR3: CASSLNGRGSYTDTQYF. DNA for the CDR3: TGTGCCAGCAGCTTGAATGGTCGGGGGTCCTACACAGATACGCAGTATTTT.

The chain has TRBV4-2 and TRBJ2-7, with a tentative D call TRBD2 (5 bases). From germline, CDR1 is LGHNA and CDR2 YNFKEQ. Trimming pared 5 bases from V and 1 base from J, leaving 21 bases between. There are 17 residues in the CDR3. The CDR3 sequence: CASSLGPTGIVSYEQYF. The DNA for the CDR3 is TGTGCCAGCAGCTTAGGGCCCACGGGAATTGTGTCCTACGAGCAGTACTTC.

The chain uses TRBV10-2 and TRBJ2-3; D perhaps matches TRBD2 (6 bases). Germline V gene data show CDR1 as WSHSY and CDR2 as SAAADI. This CDR3 has 14 residues. V lost 8 bases, J lost 2 bases, and 14 bases lay in between. The DNA of the CDR3 is TGCGCCAGCGTCGTCGGGAGCGCCACAGATACGCAGTATTTT. It specifies CASVVGSATDTQYF.

The chain recombines TRBV7-9 with TRBJ2-1, with 13 nucleotides matching TRBD2. The CDR3 sequence is 17 residues long. CDR1 and CDR2 (germline): SEHNR, FQNEAQ (reference sequence). V lost 5 bases, J lost 9 bases, and 13 bases stayed unmatched. The CDR3 protein is CASSRWRTGLAGPEQFF. CDR3 in DNA: TGTGCCAGCAGCCGCTGGAGGACGGGACTAGCGGGACCTGAGCAGTTCTTC.

In the case of this clone: A far larger clone is off by one base, so a read error is likely. Other DNA sequences within the sample encode an identical CDR3. The V gene is TRBV5-1, the J gene TRBJ2-5; D gene ambiguous. The V and J ends lost 0 bases and 1 base respectively, with 1 base between them. This CDR3 is built from 12 residues. CDR1 SGHRS and CDR2 YFSETQ come from the germline V gene. CDR3 sequence (DNA): TGCGCCAGCAGCTTGGTCCAAGAGACCCAGTACTTC. It yields the protein CASSLVQETQYF.

This rearrangement joins TRBV4-3 to TRBJ2-7; TRBD1 agrees at 11 bases. V was clipped by 3 bases and J by 3 bases; unmatched bases: 10. The CDR3 runs 17 residues. CDR1 and CDR2 (germline): LGHNA, YSLEER. CDR3 sequence: CASSHRTGGTGSYEQYF. The CDR3 DNA follows: TGCGCCAGCAGCCACCGGACAGGGGGCACGGGAAGCTACGAGCAGTACTTC.

To note about this clone: A much larger clone differs by one base, so this may be a read error. This chain uses TRBV6-6 with TRBJ2-7; unclear D gene. V gave up 2 bases and J gave up 5 bases, with 4 bases separating them. CDR3 length: 11 amino acids. CDR1 is MNHNY, CDR2 SVGAGI, per germline (reference sequence). The CDR3 loop is CASSYVNEQYF. In nucleotides, the CDR3 is TGTGCCAGCAGTTACGTAAACGAGCAGTACTTC.

The V and J genes are TRBV5-1 and TRBJ2-1, with D tentatively TRBD2 (6 bases). The CDR3 is made up of 16 amino acids. Looked up from germline, CDR1 is SGHRS and CDR2 is YFSETQ. The V gene lost 0 bases and the J gene lost 1 base, with 11 bases spanning the gap. CDR3 protein: CASSLEAGLSYNEQFF. The CDR3 nucleotides are TGCGCCAGCAGCTTGGAGGCGGGACTTTCCTACAATGAGCAGTTCTTC.

As to this clone: This may be a read error: a much more frequent sequence differs by one nucleotide. CDR3 DNA sequence: TGTGCCAGCAGCTCCCCATCCTACGAGCAGTACTTC. Protein sequence: CASSSPSYEQYF. The rearrangement links TRBV11-3 to TRBJ2-7; D is ambiguous. Germline V lookup: CDR1 SGHNT, CDR2 YENEEA. The length of the CDR3 is 12 residues. V dropped 4 bases and J dropped 1 base, with 5 bases sitting between them.

This rearrangement joins TRBV5-6 to TRBJ2-1, with D possibly TRBD2 on 6 matching bases. CDR3 length: 12 residues. Germline lookup yields CDR1 SGHDT and CDR2 YYEEEE. Trimming shortened V by 6 bases and J by 6 bases, and 10 bases separated the two germline ends. CDR3 DNA sequence: TGTGCCAGCACGGGACTTTCCAATGAGCAGTTCTTC. Protein product: CASTGLSNEQFF. The full variable domain, its missing parts supplied by reference TRBV5-6 and TRBJ2-1, is DAGVTQSPTHLIKTRGQQVTLRCSPKSGHDTVSWYQQALGQGPQFIFQYYEEEERQRGNFPDRFSGHQFPNYSSELNVNALLLGDSALYLCASTGLSNEQFFGPGTRLTVL.

The CDR3: CSVSTGVRTEAFF. The CDR3 DNA is TGCAGCGTTTCAACAGGGGTGAGGACTGAAGCTTTCTTT. The V gene is TRBV29-1, the J gene TRBJ1-1, with 7 bases fitting TRBD1. The CDR3 extends over 13 amino acids. V gave up 5 bases and J gave up 5 bases; unmatched junction bases: 8. The germline gives CDR1 SQVTM, CDR2 ANQGSEA.